This T cell receptor beta chain was retrieved from a study of blood T cell repertoires in COVID-19. Study details: The analysed material was cDNA or gDNA that came from T cells, B-cell-depleted T cells, or PBMCs.

Participants were aged about 18 to 89 years from about two dozen US areas. Each participant's cohort was designated according to participant-reported clinical history. The recovered donors of Cohort 3 showed two negative PCRs, clearance, or symptom resolution. TCRdb keeps only in-frame clones here, not all; method: immunoSEQ multiplex PCR. The top ten hold roughly a tenth of the sample, which has around 310,000 clones, over 85% seen once. V was clipped by 4 bases and J by 6 bases; unmatched bases: 4. The germline CDR1 and CDR2 sequences are MNHEY and SMNVEV (reference sequence). The CDR3 contains 13 residues.

Sequenced input: PBMCs or T cells enriched from blood (not recorded which). The sequence derives from a woman aged 25 to 39 who had recovered from COVID-19. This chain connects TRBV27 to TRBJ1-2; 8 bases agree with TRBD1. For the CDR3, the DNA is TGTGCCAGCAGTTCTGGGACAGGTAATGGCTACACCTTC. It specifies CASSSGTGNGYTF.